This T cell receptor beta chain emerged from a study of T-cell memory formation after mild COVID-19. Trimming removed 6 bases at V and 2 bases at J, with 19 bases between. The CDR3 has 16 residues. Each CDR3 protein is one row after TCRdb ran MiXCR on the 5' RACE reads. The data contain hundreds of thousands of distinct CDR3 sequences, about 23% of them seen just once; the ten biggest clones take up about an eighth. This clonotype came up a few times. The sequencing sample was made of PBMCs or a T cell subset sorted from them (not recorded which). The TCR originated in an adult woman who had mild COVID-19 (a few samples of this study predate the infection). Cell type and time point are not known. The J gene is TRBJ2-5, the V gene TRBV12-3 or TRBV12-4; D is uncertain. The CDR3 nucleotides are TGTGCCAGCAGCCCCGAACGTTCGGCGGTTCAAGAGACCCAGTACTTC. This encodes CASSPERSAVQETQYF.